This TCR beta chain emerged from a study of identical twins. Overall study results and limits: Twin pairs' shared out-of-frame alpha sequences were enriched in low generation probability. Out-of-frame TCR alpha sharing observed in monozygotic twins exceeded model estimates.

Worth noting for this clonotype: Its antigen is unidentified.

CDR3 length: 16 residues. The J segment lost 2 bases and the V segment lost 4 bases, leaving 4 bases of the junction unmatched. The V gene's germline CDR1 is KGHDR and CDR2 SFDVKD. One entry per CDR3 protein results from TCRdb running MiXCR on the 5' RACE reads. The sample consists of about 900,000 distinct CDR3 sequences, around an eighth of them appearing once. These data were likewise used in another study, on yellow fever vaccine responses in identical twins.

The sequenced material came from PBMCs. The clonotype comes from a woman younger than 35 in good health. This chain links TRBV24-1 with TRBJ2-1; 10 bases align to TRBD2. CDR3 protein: CATSDPGLAPYNEQFF. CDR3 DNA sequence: TGTGCCACCAGTGACCCGGGACTAGCGCCCTACAATGAGCAGTTCTTC.